The rows below give T cell receptor beta chains drawn from one sample of a study of cytomegalovirus exposure and HLA in healthy donors. Clones were read by immunoSEQ multiplex PCR, and TCRdb kept only the in-frame ones, dropping some. Among 150,000 to 200,000 clones, roughly three quarters were seen once, and the ten largest hold around 1.3%. Sequencing was carried out using PBMCs. The receptors shown here come from a woman under 40 in good health and CMV-seronegative. Both conserved end residues are part of each CDR3. The D gene is left open where the match is weak. For some rows the clone size is stated as once, few or many, or as a class when expanded; others skip it.

d_call j_call v_call clone_size cdr3_nt cdr3_aa
TRBD2 TRBJ2-2 TRBV2 - TGTGCCAGCAGTGATGCGGGAGGGCCGGGCACCGGGGAGCTGTTTTTT CASSDAGGPGTGELFF
TRBD1 TRBJ1-4 TRBV5-1 - TGCGCCAGCAGCTTCGGACAGGGTGGGAATGAAAAACTGTTTTTT CASSFGQGGNEKLFF
- TRBJ1-5 TRBV19 - TGTGCCAGTAGCAAGGACAGTCTCTACGGCAATCAGCCCCAGCATTTT CASSKDSLYGNQPQHF
TRBD2 TRBJ2-1 TRBV4-1 - TGCGCCAGCAGCCAAGGGCCGGGGGGAGTCAATGAGCAGTTCTTC CASSQGPGGVNEQFF
TRBD1 TRBJ1-5 TRBV7-2 - TGTGCCAGCAGCTTTGCCGGGACAGCTAGCAATCAGCCCCAGCATTTT CASSFAGTASNQPQHF
- TRBJ1-5 TRBV25-1 few TGTGCCAGCAGTGAAGTTAAAGCTAATCAGCCCCAGCATTTT CASSEVKANQPQHF
- TRBJ1-4 TRBV6-5 - TGTGCCAGCAGTTACGGCCAGGGTCTAGATGAAAAACTGTTTTTT CASSYGQGLDEKLFF
TRBD1 TRBJ2-2 TRBV5-8 - TGTGCCAGCACCGCAGGGGGCGGAGGGACCGGGGAGCTGTTTTTT CASTAGGGGTGELFF
- TRBJ1-5 TRBV18 - TGTGCCAGCAAACAAGACCGACTTAGCAATCAGCCCCAGCATTTT CASKQDRLSNQPQHF
- TRBJ1-1 TRBV5-8 once TGTGCCAGCAGCTTGTTCAGAATTGAAGCTTTCTTT CASSLFRIEAFF
TRBD2 TRBJ2-1 TRBV4-1 - TGCGCCAGCAGCCAAGCGGGACTAGCGGGAGGACCGCAGTTCTTC CASSQAGLAGGPQFF
TRBD1 TRBJ1-2 TRBV14 - TGTGCCAGCAGCCAAGCAGGGGGCGCGAGCGGCTACACCTTC CASSQAGGASGYTF
- TRBJ2-7 TRBV11-2 few TGTGCCAGCAGCCTACTCTATAGCTCCTACGAGCAGTACTTC CASSLLYSSYEQYF
- TRBJ2-7 TRBV5-1 - TGCGCCAGCAGCTTGGTAGATAACGAGCAGTACTTC CASSLVDNEQYF
TRBD1 TRBJ2-1 TRBV7-6 - TGTGCCAGCAGCTTGGGGACAGGGCTAAGCTCCTACAATGAGCAGTTCTTC CASSLGTGLSSYNEQFF
TRBD2 TRBJ2-7 TRBV7-2 - TGTGCCAGCAGCTTAGAGGGGACTAGCGGGAGTTCCTACGAGCAGTACTTC CASSLEGTSGSSYEQYF
TRBD1 TRBJ1-2 TRBV14 once TGTGCCAGCAGCCATAAGGTAAGGGACAGGGGACGAAAATTCTATGGCTACACCTTC CASSHKVRDRGRKFYGYTF
TRBD2 TRBJ2-3 TRBV28 once TGTGCCAGCAGCCCGGGACTACACGAGACGACAGATACGCAGTATTTT CASSPGLHETTDTQYF
- TRBJ1-2 TRBV27 - TGTGCCAGCAGTTTAGGCACAGGGACTGGCTACACCTTC CASSLGTGTGYTF
TRBD2 TRBJ2-1 TRBV5-1 - TGCGCCAGCAGCCCGGGAGGGGGCTCCTACAATGAGCAGTTCTTC CASSPGGGSYNEQFF